These 11 T cell receptor beta chains originate from one sample sequenced in a study of beta chain features in type 1 diabetes. The investigators reverse transcribed all of the isolated RNA, so they sequenced expressed TCRB transcripts. The table came from immunoSEQ multiplex PCR; TCRdb's copy has only in-frame clones and leaves some out. Of roughly 450,000 clones in the sample, about 15% are singletons; the top ten hold 0.035% to 0.04%. Sequenced input: naive CD4+ T cells from blood. The receptors originated from a man under 40 in good health.

This clone was detected a few times. CDR3 protein: CASSPVGTNTEAFF. CDR3 nucleotide sequence: TGCGCCAGCAGCCCGGTGGGCACGAACACTGAAGCTTTCTTT. The gene calls are TRBV5-1 and TRBJ1-1; unclear D gene. The length of the CDR3 is 14 residues. CDR1 is SGHRS and CDR2 is YFSETQ in the germline V gene. Trimming shortened V by 4 bases and J by 1 base, and 11 bases separated the two germline ends.

This clone turned up a few times. The chain recombines TRBV7-9 with TRBJ2-7; no firm D call. CDR3 length: 13 amino acids. Germline V gives CDR1 SEHNR, CDR2 FQNEAQ (reference sequence). V was shortened by 1 base and J by 13 bases, with 17 bases between the two germline ends. In DNA form, the CDR3 reads TGTGCCAGCAGCTTAGGGGTTGGAGACTCCCTCTACGTC. Translated: CASSLGVGDSLYV.

Concerning this clone itself: The same CDR3 is also encoded by other DNA sequences in this sample. The chain recombines TRBV29-1 with TRBJ1-1; 9 bases map to TRBD1. From germline, CDR1 is SQVTM and CDR2 ANQGSEA. Germline trimming cut 7 bases from V and 0 bases from J; bases unmatched to any gene: 3. The CDR3 runs to 13 residues. The DNA of the CDR3 is TGCAGCGCTAGACAGGGGGTGAACACTGAAGCTTTCTTT. It codes for CSARQGVNTEAFF.

This clone was seen only a few times. This chain joins TRBV19 and TRBJ2-7; 12 bases are a match to TRBD1. The CDR3 is 16 residues long. CDR1 and CDR2 from the germline V gene are LNHDA and SQIVND (reference sequence). Losses at the gene ends were 5 bases for V and 5 bases for J; bases not matched to a gene: 10. The CDR3 DNA reads as TGTGCCAGTAGTCTAAGACCGGGACAGGGGGCCCACGAGCAGTACTTC. Translated, it gives CASSLRPGQGAHEQYF.

The rearrangement uses TRBV2 and TRBJ2-2, with 10 bases identical to TRBD1. The CDR3 loop spans 15 amino acids. The J segment lost 5 bases and the V segment lost 7 bases, leaving 7 bases of the junction unmatched. Germline lookup yields CDR1 SNHLY and CDR2 FYNNEI. The CDR3 is CASTRDRGGTGELFF. DNA for the CDR3: TGTGCCAGCACCCGGGACAGGGGAGGAACCGGGGAGCTGTTTTTT.

This clone was detected a few times. The genes are TRBV14 and TRBJ2-7, with 7 positions matching TRBD1. With V trimmed by 4 bases and J by 5 bases, 8 bases remained unmatched. This CDR3 is built from 14 residues. CDR1 and CDR2 (germline): SGHDN, FVKESK. The CDR3 DNA is TGTGCCAGCAGCCCGGCACAGGGGACCCACGAGCAGTACTTC. Protein product: CASSPAQGTHEQYF.

There are a few counts of this clone. This sequence joins TRBV6-5 and TRBJ2-3, with D uncertain. This CDR3 comprises 11 residues. With 5 bases removed from V and 10 bases from J, the gap between germline ends came to 10 bases. Germline V gene lookup returns CDR1 MNHEY and CDR2 SVGAGI. The CDR3 nucleotides are TGTGCCAGCAGTCAACATCGCGCGCAGTATTTT. Protein sequence: CASSQHRAQYF.

This clone was detected only a few times. V gene TRBV7-8 combines with J gene TRBJ1-1; D not resolved. V lost 0 bases and J lost 0, with 14 bases in between. Germline V gene lookup returns CDR1 SGHVS and CDR2 FQNEAQ. The CDR3 has 17 residues. The CDR3 bases are TGTGCCAGCAGCTTAGCTAGTGGCCCAACGATGAACACTGAAGCTTTCTTT. This encodes CASSLASGPTMNTEAFF.

This clone was observed a handful of times. This rearrangement joins TRBV19 to TRBJ2-7; maybe TRBD1 (5 bases). This CDR3 comprises 12 residues. Germline V gene sequence: CDR1 LNHDA, CDR2 SQIVND (reference sequence). The germline V and J ends were trimmed by 3 bases and 4 bases, with 7 bases remaining between them. The CDR3: CASSMAGYEQYF. The CDR3 DNA follows: TGTGCCAGTAGTATGGCAGGGTACGAGCAGTACTTC.

The rearrangement joins TRBV7-2 to TRBJ1-2; D is possibly TRBD1 (5 bases). This CDR3 comprises 14 residues. The ends were cut back, 4 bases at V and 5 bases at J, with 14 bases in the middle. The germline V gene encodes CDR1 SGHTA and CDR2 FQGNSA. CDR3 protein: CASSSPGRPYGYTF. As DNA, the CDR3 is TGTGCCAGCAGCTCGCCGGGACGCCCTTATGGCTACACCTTC.

This clone was counted only a few times. This chain uses TRBV4-3 with TRBJ2-1; tentatively, D is TRBD2 (5 bases). Germline values: CDR1 LGHNA, CDR2 YSLEER. The V and J ends lost 4 bases and 6 bases respectively, with 16 bases between them. CDR3 length: 15 residues. The CDR3 coding sequence is TGCGCCAGCAGCCCCCCTTCTCGCGGGCTCAATGAGCAGTTCTTC. Protein product: CASSPPSRGLNEQFF.